This T cell receptor beta chain appears in the sequencing data of a study of cytomegalovirus exposure and HLA in healthy donors (dated by TCRdb to about 2017). About the study as a whole: In an earlier analysis of 587 of the donors, approximately 260 Gb of sequence data and roughly 100 million unique TCR beta sequences from roughly 200 million T cells were reported. Approximately 300 gigabases of sequencing data and 70 million to 95 million unique TCR sequences made up an early release that covered 640 HLA-typed donors. HLA typing covered class I and class II loci at four-digit resolution. A separate validation cohort of roughly 110 different subjects was used in addition to the roughly 700-subject first cohort. The T cell repertoires of around 730 subjects were profiled by immunosequencing and related to cytomegalovirus serostatus. Alongside the repertoire data, information on donor age, sex, ethnicity and CMV serostatus was compiled. All discovery cohort repertoires had been generated on a single sequencing platform. A later genetic analysis used genome-wide SNP genotypes for about 65% of the roughly 670 donors, treating that subset as a discovery cohort. A later analysis re-examined previously published TCR beta repertoires from more than 600 donors and added high-resolution HLA genotyping to investigate patterns of TCR occurrence. Of the 398 genotyped donors, around 81% fell in the genetic ancestry cluster associated with self-reported Caucasian donors. In the later analysis, no new phenotypic data were used to find candidate immune exposures; instead, reliance was placed on TCR beta sequences and their occurrence across donors. To predict cytomegalovirus infection status, the study combined high-throughput TCR immunosequencing, statistical association of individual TCRs with disease status, and machine learning. Across some 400 genotyped donors of the cohort, an average of approximately 200,000 unique TCR beta nucleotide sequences per donor were sequenced, and about a sixth of those sequences were non-productive. The study was designed to test whether signatures of past pathogen exposure could be identified by cataloging public T cell receptors. An earlier analysis of a few hundred of the donors applied high-throughput TCR beta sequencing to assess whether each TCR beta V gene segment acted as functional or pseudogenic. Several DR-DQ haplotypes were treated as single units for association and clustering because of strong linkage in the cohort. The number of donors typed differed by locus, with about 629-630 for A, B, C, DRB1 and DQB1, over 500 for DQA1, approximately 570 for DPA1, and roughly 450 for DPB1.

Overall results and qualifications from the work: The classifier was reported to diagnose cytomegalovirus status with high specificity and sensitivity in both the original cohort and the validation cohort. In a later analysis, most CMV-associated TCR beta chains were found to appear HLA-restricted, with HLA associations seemingly driven largely by CMV exposure. A cluster of highly shared sequence variants was judged likely to be a technical artifact of the sequencing pipeline. Most TCR sequences were seen in very few donors, while some public TCRs were found in many individuals. A later analysis reported that several top co-occurrence clusters appeared linked to parvovirus B19, influenza, CMV and Epstein-Barr virus. When HLA alleles, especially DR and DQ, strongly co-occurred, attributing TCR associations to individual alleles was difficult. Immune exposure information for the cohort was limited to CMV serostatus. Compared with equally common non-associated chains, HLA-associated TCR beta chains in a later analysis were more clonally expanded and had lower generation probabilities. Linkage disequilibrium might explain the correlated functional status among segregating V segments, but an unknown experimental factor could not be ruled out. In an earlier analysis of 587 of the donors, most TCR beta V segments appeared in productive rearrangements about 87% or about 30% of the time, broadly matching IMGT annotations. In a later analysis, TCR association rates were found to vary across HLA loci, with the most associated TCRs seen for DRB1 alleles and the fewest for HLA-C alleles. This cohort had only TCR beta chains sequenced, and the lack of alpha or paired-chain data limited which features could be detected. A further reported finding was that TCR beta sequences accurately predicted the HLA-A and HLA-B alleles for most subjects in the first cohort. According to the authors, the approach could potentially be generalized to other disease states and immunological phenotypes. Because counts were too low, some 17 rarely observed V segments, including chromosome 9 orphons, were excluded from the earlier analysis of 587 of the donors. Presence/absence analyses assumed roughly uniform sequencing depth across donors, an assumption that may not hold. Compared with the roughly 710-donor mean, donors in an Asian-associated ancestry cluster had fewer N-insertions in productive TCRs, according to a later genetic analysis. At a false discovery rate of 0.05, a later analysis linked about 17,000 TCR beta sequences to specific HLA alleles. In vitro tests confirmed that three of the cytomegalovirus-associated TCR beta chains recognize cytomegalovirus antigens. The study gave a list of more than 150 TCR beta chains associated with cytomegalovirus. An association between a missense DCLRE1C variant and V-gene and J-gene trimming of TCR beta chains was found in a later genetic analysis and replicated in an independent cohort. Because HLA typing was unavailable for some donors at each locus, only the typed subset was used in association tests.

Libraries were made using the immunoSEQ multiplex PCR assay. For the multiplex PCR, a mixture combining 60 forward primers for TCR Vbeta segments and 13 reverse primers for TCR Jbeta segments was used. The CDR3 region of rearranged TCR beta genes was amplified from genomic DNA by a multiplex PCR assay. Amplified TCR beta libraries were sequenced as 87-base-pair reads on the Illumina HiSeq System. The authors' analysis ran thus. A later analysis tallied approximately 87 million unique TCR beta chains across the approximately 670 repertoires, and 10 million to 11 million of those chains were shared by two or more donors. Raw reads were error-corrected and collapsed into unique sequences with a nearest-neighbor algorithm that merged closely related sequences to remove PCR and sequencing errors. Alignment of CDR3 sequences to IMGT reference sequences was used to assign V, D and J gene segments. Each retained sequence needed at least a six-nucleotide match to both a V gene segment and a J gene segment. A rearrangement counted as productive if the CDR3 had no stop codons and remained in frame with V and J, and every other rearrangement counted as non-productive. Following IMGT convention, CDR3 was defined as the stretch from the second conserved V-encoded cysteine to the conserved J-encoded phenylalanine. In an earlier analysis of more than 550 of the donors, sequences lacking an unambiguous match to a single V gene segment were excluded. In an earlier analysis of around 600 of the donors, V segments were called functional above 56.7% productive rearrangements and were called segregating when the between-donor standard deviation exceeded 5%. A statistical classification framework was built to diagnose cytomegalovirus status from the catalog of TCR beta chain sequences. In a later analysis, TCR nucleotide sequences were compared against IMGT/GENE-DB human TR gene sequences so that V and J genes could be assigned. Using the TCRdist pipeline, a later analysis assigned CDR3 sequences along with most-parsimonious VDJ recombination scenarios. A later analysis defined each TCR beta chain by its CDR3 amino acid sequence plus V-gene family, and excluded reads lacking a unique V-gene family. In a later analysis, some 600 highly shared, low-generation-probability nucleotide sequences were removed to address suspected cross-contamination and a sequencing artifact. In a later analysis, a clonal expansion index was calculated for each public chain from normalized within-repertoire ranks of inferred template counts. In a later analysis, generation probabilities were computed with a VDJ recombination model fitted to out-of-frame rearrangements, and the resulting probabilities were checked against IGoR. In a later analysis, hypergeometric tests were used to score TCR-TCR, TCR-HLA and TCR-CMV co-occurrence, with a repertoire-size bias correction applied to TCR pairs. In a later analysis, false discovery rates were estimated by permuting HLA or CMV assignments 20 times. In a later analysis, co-occurring TCRs were grouped using DBSCAN, with TCRdist sequence similarity added in when clustering inside HLA-allele-positive subsets. For co-occurrence clustering, repertoires with fewer than 30,000 or more than 120,000 public chains were excluded, along with several repertoires with anomalous nucleotide sharing. The immuneACCESS repertoire file appears here via TCRdb, limited to in-frame rearrangements. These files lack a portion of the clones; in checked studies, under half of the deficit traces to unresolved V genes, and the cause of the others is not known. That table furnishes V, J and clone size, whereas the DNA furnished D and trimming. Within this sample are under 200,000 clones, with 65% to 90% of them counted one time only. 6.3% of the sample is held by the ten biggest clonotypes.

The cohort consisted of approximately 690 healthy bone marrow donors. Cohort members were all nominally healthy when sampled, although unrecorded immune exposures were likely present. The donor tested CMV seropositive and was one of the 289 seropositive cohort members. Each donor provided a peripheral blood sample, and peripheral blood mononuclear cells were used for TCR beta sequencing. Genomic DNA extraction from the blood cell samples was performed with the Qiagen DNeasy Blood Extraction Kit. About this clone itself: It lacks a known antigen. Base quality data are lacking; no much larger clone is found one base away.

Specimen: PBMCs. The receptor comes from a man between 35 and 55 years old in good health and CMV-seropositive.

The CDR3 reads CASSLPGQEQYF. Here is the DNA: TGTGCCAGCAGTTTGCCTGGACAGGAGCAGTACTTC. The chain employs TRBV27 and TRBJ2-7, and possibly TRBD1, on 6 matching bases. V is clipped by 3 bases and J by 7 bases, and the sequence between their germline boundaries is 10 bases long. From a lookup of the germline V gene (reference sequence), CDR1 and CDR2 are MNHEY and SMNVEV. From the cysteine up to the phenylalanine, the CDR3 has a length of 12 residues. Only the CDR3 part of the read is kept: 36 bases, read in frame from the first base.